This entry lists 21 T cell receptor beta chains sequenced from one sample in a study of T cell responses to AZD1222 COVID-19 vaccine. Measured with immunoSEQ multiplex PCR; TCRdb has only the in-frame clones, and not every one. The sample records tens of thousands of clones, about nine tenths being singletons. The source material was peripheral blood, sampled on day 0 of AZD1222 vaccination. These receptors were obtained from an adult in good health.

The chain recombines TRBV9 with TRBJ1-1, with D possibly TRBD1 on 5 matching bases. The CDR3 has 13 residues. Germline CDR1 is SGDLS and CDR2 is YYNGEE. Trimming shortened V by 0 bases and J by 3 bases, and 6 bases separated the two germline ends. CDR3 in amino acids: CASSVVGDTEAFF. DNA of the CDR3: TGTGCCAGCAGCGTAGTAGGGGACACTGAAGCTTTCTTT.

The rearrangement uses TRBV28 and TRBJ1-5; no reliable D call. Germline CDR1 is MDHEN and CDR2 is SYDVKM. Deletions cut 4 bases from V and 1 base from J, with 8 bases between. The CDR3 length is 14 residues. The CDR3 DNA is TGTGCCAGCAGTTCTCCGGGCAGCAATCAGCCCCAGCATTTT. Its protein product is CASSSPGSNQPQHF.

This clone appeared a single time. The V and J genes are TRBV6-5 and TRBJ1-1, with D hard to call. This CDR3 spans 14 amino acids. The V gene's germline CDR1 is MNHEY and CDR2 SVGAGI. Trimming shortened V by 7 bases and J by 6 bases, and 18 bases separated the two germline ends. The CDR3 region is CASMPGPTSAEAFF. The CDR3 DNA reads TGTGCCAGCATGCCGGGCCCTACGAGCGCTGAAGCTTTCTTT.

The chain has TRBV7-8 and TRBJ2-7; TRBD1 matches 9 bases. J lost 4 bases, V lost 5 bases, and 9 bases had no gene match. Germline values: CDR1 SGHVS, CDR2 FQNEAQ. The CDR3 is 15 residues long. The CDR3 DNA follows: TGTGCCAGCAGCGCTTCGGACAGGGGTTTTTACGAGCAGTACTTC. This translates into CASSASDRGFYEQYF.

The chain couples TRBV5-8 to TRBJ1-2, with a tentative D call TRBD1 (5 bases). The CDR3 runs to 15 residues. V lost 4 bases to trimming and J lost 4 bases, with 17 bases between them. Germline CDR1 reads SGHTS; CDR2 reads YDEGEE. In DNA, the CDR3 is TGTGCCAGCAGCGAACGCGGTGGTGGGGGCTATGGCTACACCTTC. This sequence encodes CASSERGGGGYGYTF.

V and J are TRBV24-1 and TRBJ1-4; 9 nucleotides line up with TRBD1. The CDR3 covers 13 residues. Looked up from germline, CDR1 is KGHDR and CDR2 is SFDVKD. Losses at the gene ends were 6 bases for V and 6 bases for J; bases not matched to a gene: 1. In nucleotides, the CDR3 is TGTGCCACCAGTAGACAGGGGGATGAAAAACTGTTTTTT. Protein product: CATSRQGDEKLFF.

V usage is TRBV6-1 and J usage is TRBJ2-2, with D possibly TRBD2 on 6 matching bases. Germline assignment: CDR1 MNHNS and CDR2 SASEGT. CDR3 size: 13 residues. Trimming cost V 3 bases and J 6 bases, with 8 bases left between them. The CDR3 is CASSEASAGELFF. DNA of the CDR3: TGTGCCAGCAGTGAGGCTAGCGCCGGGGAGCTGTTTTTT.

The chain uses TRBV9 and TRBJ2-7, with 10 bases that match TRBD2. Germline values: CDR1 SGDLS, CDR2 YYNGEE. The CDR3 is 16 amino acids. V trimming: 3 bases; J trimming: 4 bases; junction bases outside the gene matches: 10. Written as DNA, the CDR3 is TGTGCCAGCAGCGAGACCTCCCTAGCGGGAGAATACGAGCAGTACTTC. Protein sequence: CASSETSLAGEYEQYF.

This sequence joins TRBV7-2 and TRBJ2-1; TRBD2 is a possible D gene (5 bases). From germline, CDR1 is SGHTA and CDR2 FQGNSA. The V end was cut by 5 bases, the J end by 0 bases, with 11 bases between. The CDR3 contains 15 residues. The CDR3 DNA sequence: TGTGCCAGCAGCCAGGACTTGAGCTCCTACAATGAGCAGTTCTTC. It encodes CASSQDLSSYNEQFF.

The V and J genes are TRBV15 and TRBJ1-2; D perhaps matches TRBD1 (5 bases). V gave up 0 bases and J gave up 4 bases, with 12 bases separating them. The CDR3 is made up of 15 amino acids. Germline-derived CDR1 and CDR2 are LNHNV and YYDKDF (reference sequence). CDR3 sequence reads: CATSRDFLGTYGYTF. For the CDR3, the DNA is TGTGCCACCAGCAGAGATTTCCTGGGGACCTATGGCTACACCTTC.

The chain recombines TRBV28 with TRBJ1-5; 9 bases are shared with TRBD1. V dropped 4 bases and J dropped 2; count of bases not matched to a gene: 3. Germline V gene lookup returns CDR1 MDHEN and CDR2 SYDVKM. The CDR3 consists of 15 residues. The CDR3 region is CASSYRGRGNQPQHF. The DNA for the CDR3 is TGTGCCAGCAGTTACAGGGGGCGAGGCAATCAGCCCCAGCATTTT.

The J gene is TRBJ2-1, the V gene TRBV6-2 or TRBV6-3, with 10 positions matching TRBD1. Germline V lookup: CDR1 MNHEY, CDR2 SVGEGT. J was trimmed by 0 bases and V by 4 bases; bases with no gene match: 0. This CDR3 comprises 15 residues. DNA for the CDR3: TGTGCCAGCAGTTGGACAGGGGGCTCCTACAATGAGCAGTTCTTC. Amino acids: CASSWTGGSYNEQFF.

The V call is TRBV5-4, the J call TRBJ2-3; no firm D call. CDR1 and CDR2 (germline): SGHNT, YYREEE (reference sequence). The length of the CDR3 is 15 residues. V dropped 4 bases and J dropped 0 bases, with 12 bases sitting between them. The CDR3 sequence is CASSPNLVSTDTQYF. The CDR3 DNA reads as TGTGCCAGCAGCCCAAATCTAGTAAGCACAGATACGCAGTATTTT.

The chain uses TRBV9 and TRBJ2-2, with D tentatively TRBD1 (5 bases). The CDR3 spans 12 residues. Deletions cut 3 bases from V and 8 bases from J, with 8 bases between. Germline loops: CDR1 SGDLS, CDR2 YYNGEE. The CDR3 sequence: CASSAWTGELFF. Here the CDR3 DNA reads TGTGCCAGCAGCGCCTGGACAGGGGAGCTGTTTTTT.

This chain connects TRBV28 to TRBJ1-2; D gene ambiguous. The V end lost 4 bases, the J end lost 8 bases, and 11 bases lay between the germline ends. CDR3 length: 12 residues. The germline V gene encodes CDR1 MDHEN and CDR2 SYDVKM. The CDR3 reads CASSYGMEGYTF. In DNA, the CDR3 is TGTGCCAGCAGTTATGGGATGGAGGGCTACACCTTC.

Worth noting for this clone: At one of its ends the junction is not consistent with the germline gene, which may arise from a read error. The chain has TRBV27 and TRBJ2-7, with 7 bases lining up with TRBD1. There are 21 residues in the CDR3. Germline V gene lookup returns CDR1 MNHEY and CDR2 SMNVEV (reference sequence). The CDR3 here is CPSSLSILHDRDPSLSYEQYF. The CDR3, as DNA: TGTCCCAGCAGTTTATCGATTTTACACGACAGGGACCCCTCTCTCTCCTACGAGCAGTACTTC.

The chain carries TRBV5-6 and TRBJ2-7; D remains unclear. CDR1 SGHDT and CDR2 YYEEEE come from the germline V gene. The CDR3 has 14 residues. V gave up 5 bases and J gave up 5 bases, with 17 bases separating them. CDR3 in DNA: TGTGCCAGCAGTAAGGCTGCGGTAAGGGACGAGCAGTACTTC. Translation gives CASSKAAVRDEQYF.

The chain joins TRBV10-3 to TRBJ1-1, with D possibly TRBD1 on 6 matching bases. Trimming took 6 bases from V and 10 from J, leaving 18 bases between them. The CDR3 loop spans 13 amino acids. Germline V gives CDR1 ENHRY, CDR2 SYGVKD. The CDR3 sequence: CAIRGTNDKPAFF. CDR3 bases: TGTGCCATCAGGGGGACAAACGACAAGCCAGCTTTCTTT.

CDR3 DNA sequence: TGTGCCAGCAGCTTAGGGGGAGGTGATGAGCAGTTCTTC. As protein: CASSLGGGDEQFF. J is TRBJ2-1 and V is TRBV7-9, with a weak D call TRBD2 (6 bases). V lost 1 base to trimming and J lost 8 bases, with 9 bases between them. Germline CDR1 reads SEHNR; CDR2 reads FQNEAQ (reference sequence). CDR3 length: 13 residues.

This clone was seen once. V is TRBV2 and J is TRBJ1-3; D is undetermined. Trimming took 2 bases from V and 3 from J, leaving 11 bases between them. Per the germline V gene, CDR1 is SNHLY and CDR2 is FYNNEI. The CDR3 loop spans 15 amino acids. The CDR3 nucleotides are TGTGCCAGCAGTGAAATGGGTGGTTATGGAAACACCATATATTTT. Amino acid sequence: CASSEMGGYGNTIYF.

This clone came up a few times. This rearrangement joins TRBV28 to TRBJ2-2; D remains ambiguous. Germline V gene lookup returns CDR1 MDHEN and CDR2 SYDVKM. CDR3 length: 13 amino acids. V dropped 6 bases and J dropped 7 bases, with 12 bases sitting between them. CDR3 loop: CASRSDLGGELFF. The CDR3 DNA is TGTGCCAGCAGGTCGGATCTAGGCGGGGAGCTGTTTTTT.